This T cell receptor beta chain originates from a study of T cells in narcolepsy. Notes on the study in general: Same-patient CSF and blood CD4+ T cell clonotypes included HCRT-specific and TRIB2-specific autoreactive ones. Blood of same and different patients, but not healthy controls, reportedly held recurring autoreactive clonotypes.

Notes on this clone: Antigen specificity is unknown.

Data came from immunoSEQ multiplex PCR; TCRdb stores just in-frame clones and leaves some out. Among fewer than 30,000 clones listed, 85% were seen once. The germline V gene encodes CDR1 ENHRY and CDR2 SYGVKD. The J segment lost 5 bases and the V segment lost 8 bases, leaving 9 bases of the junction unmatched. The CDR3 loop spans 15 amino acids. The source of this sequence is a human donor with narcolepsy. Sequences were obtained from CD45RA- memory CD4+ T cells from PBMCs. The chain combines TRBV10-3 with TRBJ1-1, with 12 bases identical to TRBD1. The chain's CDR3 is CAIGGTGGGGTEAFF. The CDR3 coding sequence is TGTGCCATCGGAGGGACAGGGGGCGGCGGAACTGAAGCTTTCTTT.